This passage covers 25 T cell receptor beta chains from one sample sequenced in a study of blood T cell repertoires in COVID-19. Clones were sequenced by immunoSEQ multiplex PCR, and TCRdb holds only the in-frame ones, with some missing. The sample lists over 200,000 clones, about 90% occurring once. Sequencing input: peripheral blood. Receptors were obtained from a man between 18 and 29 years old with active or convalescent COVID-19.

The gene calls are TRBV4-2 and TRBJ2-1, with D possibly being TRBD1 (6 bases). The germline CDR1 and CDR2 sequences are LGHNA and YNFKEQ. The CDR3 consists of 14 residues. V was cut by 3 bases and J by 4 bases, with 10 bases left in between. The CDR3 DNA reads TGTGCCAGCAGCCAGGGGGCAAGGTACAATGAGCAGTTCTTC. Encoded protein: CASSQGARYNEQFF.

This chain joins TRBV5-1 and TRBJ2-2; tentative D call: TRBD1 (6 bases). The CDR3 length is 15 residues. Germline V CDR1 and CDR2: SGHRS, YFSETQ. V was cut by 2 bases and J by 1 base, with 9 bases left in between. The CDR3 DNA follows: TGCGCCAGCAGCTTAGGACAGCGGAACACCGGGGAGCTGTTTTTT. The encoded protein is CASSLGQRNTGELFF.

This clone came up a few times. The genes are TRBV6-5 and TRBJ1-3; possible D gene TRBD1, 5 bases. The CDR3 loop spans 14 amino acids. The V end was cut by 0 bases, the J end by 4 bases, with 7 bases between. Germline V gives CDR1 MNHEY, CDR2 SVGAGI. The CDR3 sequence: CASSYSDTGNTIYF. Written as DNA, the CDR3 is TGTGCCAGCAGTTACTCGGACACCGGAAACACCATATATTTT.

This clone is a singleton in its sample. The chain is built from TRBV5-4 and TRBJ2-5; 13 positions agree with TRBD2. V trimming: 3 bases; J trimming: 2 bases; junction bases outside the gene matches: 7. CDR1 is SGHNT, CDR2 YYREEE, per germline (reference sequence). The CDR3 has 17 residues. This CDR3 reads CASSYRLAGGWQETQYF. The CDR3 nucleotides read TGTGCCAGCAGCTACCGACTAGCGGGAGGATGGCAAGAGACCCAGTACTTC.

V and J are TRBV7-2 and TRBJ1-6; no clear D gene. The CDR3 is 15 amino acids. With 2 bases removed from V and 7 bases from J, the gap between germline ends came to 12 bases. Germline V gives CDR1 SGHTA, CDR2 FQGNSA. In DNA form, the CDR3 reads TGTGCCAGCAGCTTACGGCTCCCGGGAAATTCACCCCTCCACTTT. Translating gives CASSLRLPGNSPLHF.

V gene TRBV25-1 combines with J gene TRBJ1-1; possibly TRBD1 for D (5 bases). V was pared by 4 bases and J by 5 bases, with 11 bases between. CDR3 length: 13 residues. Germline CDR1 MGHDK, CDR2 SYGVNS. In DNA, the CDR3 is TGTGCCAGCAGTGTGTTGGGGGGAACTGAAGCTTTCTTT. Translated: CASSVLGGTEAFF.

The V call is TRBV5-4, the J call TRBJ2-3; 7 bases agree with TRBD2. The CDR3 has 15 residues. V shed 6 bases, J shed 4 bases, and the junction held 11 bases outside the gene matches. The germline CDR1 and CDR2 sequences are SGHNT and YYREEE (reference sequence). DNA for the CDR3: TGTGCCAGCACCCTCGAGGCGGGAGACTCAGATACGCAGTATTTT. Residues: CASTLEAGDSDTQYF.

CDR3 nucleotide sequence: TGCGCCAGCAGCTGGGGACAGGGGTCATACGAGCAGTACTTC. This translates into CASSWGQGSYEQYF. This sequence joins TRBV5-1 and TRBJ2-7; 10 nucleotides agree with TRBD1. This CDR3 comprises 14 residues. The V gene end was trimmed by 3 bases and the J gene end by 4 bases; junction bases not matched to a gene: 4. The V gene's germline CDR1 is SGHRS and CDR2 YFSETQ.

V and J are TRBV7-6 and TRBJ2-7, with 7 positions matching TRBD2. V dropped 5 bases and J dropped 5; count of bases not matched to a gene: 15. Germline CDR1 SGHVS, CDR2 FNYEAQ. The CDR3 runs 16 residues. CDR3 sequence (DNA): TGTGCCAGCAGCCCCCCGGGAGGCAGGCTCGGCGACGAGCAGTACTTC. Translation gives CASSPPGGRLGDEQYF.

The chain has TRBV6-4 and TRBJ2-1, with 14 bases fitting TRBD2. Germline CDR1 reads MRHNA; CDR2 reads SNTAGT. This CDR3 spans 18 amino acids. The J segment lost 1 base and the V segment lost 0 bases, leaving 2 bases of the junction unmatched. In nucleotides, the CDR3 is TGTGCCAGCAGTGACTCTGGACTAGCGGGAGGATCCTACAATGAGCAGTTCTTC. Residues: CASSDSGLAGGSYNEQFF.

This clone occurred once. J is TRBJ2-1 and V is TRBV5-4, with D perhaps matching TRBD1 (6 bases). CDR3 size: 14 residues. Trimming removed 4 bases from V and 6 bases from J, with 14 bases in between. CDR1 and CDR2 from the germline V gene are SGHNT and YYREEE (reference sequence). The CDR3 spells CASSVGAETNEQFF. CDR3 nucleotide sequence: TGTGCCAGCAGCGTGGGGGCAGAAACCAATGAGCAGTTCTTC.

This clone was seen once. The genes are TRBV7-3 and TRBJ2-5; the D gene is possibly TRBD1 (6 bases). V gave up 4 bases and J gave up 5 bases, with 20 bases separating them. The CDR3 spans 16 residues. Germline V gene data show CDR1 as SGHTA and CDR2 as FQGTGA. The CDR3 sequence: CASSSTGTSRWETQYF. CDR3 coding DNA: TGTGCCAGCAGCTCCACAGGGACCAGTAGATGGGAGACCCAGTACTTC.

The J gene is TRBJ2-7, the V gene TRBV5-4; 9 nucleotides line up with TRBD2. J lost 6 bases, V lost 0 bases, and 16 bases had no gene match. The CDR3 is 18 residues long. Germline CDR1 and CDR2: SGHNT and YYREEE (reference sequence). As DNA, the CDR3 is TGTGCCAGCAGCTTGGGGCTAGCGGGATTAGAATACGTCCCCGAGCAGTACTTC. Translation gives CASSLGLAGLEYVPEQYF.

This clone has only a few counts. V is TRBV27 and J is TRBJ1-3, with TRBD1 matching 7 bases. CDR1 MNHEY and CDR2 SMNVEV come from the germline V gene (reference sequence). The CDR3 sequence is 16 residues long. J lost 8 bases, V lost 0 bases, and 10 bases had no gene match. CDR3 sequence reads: CASSLSWDRDRDTIYF. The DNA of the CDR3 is TGTGCCAGCAGTTTATCGTGGGACAGAGACAGGGACACCATATATTTT.

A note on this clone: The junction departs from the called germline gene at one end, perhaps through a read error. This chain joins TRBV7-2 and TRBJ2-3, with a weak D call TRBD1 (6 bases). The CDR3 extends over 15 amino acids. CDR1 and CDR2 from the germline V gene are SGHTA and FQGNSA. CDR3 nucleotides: TGTGCCACCAGCTTCCGTTCAGGGGCCACAGATACGCAGTATTTT. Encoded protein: CATSFRSGATDTQYF.

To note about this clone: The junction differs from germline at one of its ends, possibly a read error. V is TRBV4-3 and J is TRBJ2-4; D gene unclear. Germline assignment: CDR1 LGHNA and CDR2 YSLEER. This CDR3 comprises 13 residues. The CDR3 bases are TGCGCCAGCAGCCAAGATTCGACTGGTTCCCCTCACTTC. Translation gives CASSQDSTGSPHF.

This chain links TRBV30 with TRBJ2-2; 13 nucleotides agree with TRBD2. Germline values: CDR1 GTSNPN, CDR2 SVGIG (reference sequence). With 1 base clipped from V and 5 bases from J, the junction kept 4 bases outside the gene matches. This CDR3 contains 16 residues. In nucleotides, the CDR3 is TGTGCCTGGAGTGGACTAGCGGGAGGAGGTACCGGGGAGCTGTTTTTT. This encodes CAWSGLAGGGTGELFF.

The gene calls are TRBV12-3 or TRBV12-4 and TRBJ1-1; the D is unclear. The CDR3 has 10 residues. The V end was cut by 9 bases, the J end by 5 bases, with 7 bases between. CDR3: CARGGTEAFF. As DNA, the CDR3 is TGTGCCAGGGGAGGGACTGAAGCTTTCTTT.

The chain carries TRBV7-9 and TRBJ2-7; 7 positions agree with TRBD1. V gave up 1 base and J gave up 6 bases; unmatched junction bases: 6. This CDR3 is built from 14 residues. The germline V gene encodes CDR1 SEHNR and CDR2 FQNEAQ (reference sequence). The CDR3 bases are TGTGCCAGCAGCTTAGGCCAGGGGGTAGGCGAGCAGTACTTC. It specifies CASSLGQGVGEQYF.

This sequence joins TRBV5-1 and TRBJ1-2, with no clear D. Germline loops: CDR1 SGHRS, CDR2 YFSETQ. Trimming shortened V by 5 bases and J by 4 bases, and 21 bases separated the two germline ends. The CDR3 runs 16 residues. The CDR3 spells CASRDSPSGLLYGYTF. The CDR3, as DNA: TGCGCCAGCAGGGATTCTCCCTCAGGACTTCTCTATGGCTACACCTTC.

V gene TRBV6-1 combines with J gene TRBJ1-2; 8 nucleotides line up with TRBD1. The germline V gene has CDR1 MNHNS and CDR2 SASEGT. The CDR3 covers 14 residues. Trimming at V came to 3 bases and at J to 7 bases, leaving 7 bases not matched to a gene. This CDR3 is CASSEGQARSGYTF. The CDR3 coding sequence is TGTGCCAGCAGTGAGGGACAGGCGAGATCTGGCTACACCTTC.

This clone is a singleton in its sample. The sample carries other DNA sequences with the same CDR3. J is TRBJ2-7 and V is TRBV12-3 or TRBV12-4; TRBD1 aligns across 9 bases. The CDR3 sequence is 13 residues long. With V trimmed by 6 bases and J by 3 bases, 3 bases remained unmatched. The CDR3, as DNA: TGTGCCAGCAGCCCGGGACAGGGCTACGAGCAGTACTTC. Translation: CASSPGQGYEQYF.

In DNA form, the CDR3 reads TGTGCCAGCAGTCCCGGACAGGGGGGCTACACTGAAGCTTTCTTT. It codes for CASSPGQGGYTEAFF. The chain recombines TRBV27 with TRBJ1-1; 10 bases agree with TRBD1. There are 15 residues in the CDR3. V lost 5 bases and J lost 3; bases outside the gene matches: 6. Germline CDR1 MNHEY, CDR2 SMNVEV (reference sequence).

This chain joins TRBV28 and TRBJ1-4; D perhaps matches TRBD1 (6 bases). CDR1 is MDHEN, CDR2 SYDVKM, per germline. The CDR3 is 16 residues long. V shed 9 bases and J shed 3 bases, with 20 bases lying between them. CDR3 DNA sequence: TGTGCCAGTACGTCATTTTGGGACATTCCTAATGAAAAACTGTTTTTT. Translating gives CASTSFWDIPNEKLFF.

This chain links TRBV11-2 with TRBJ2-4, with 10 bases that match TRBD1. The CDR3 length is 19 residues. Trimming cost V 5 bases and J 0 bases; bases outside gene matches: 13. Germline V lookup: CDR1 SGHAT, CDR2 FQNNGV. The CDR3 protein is CASSPEGTGAALAKNIQYF. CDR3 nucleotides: TGTGCCAGCAGCCCGGAAGGGACAGGGGCCGCTCTAGCCAAAAACATTCAGTACTTC.